The clone carrying this T cell receptor beta chain was counted between two and nine times. The antigen is undetermined. The sample comes from a study of T-cell memory formation after mild COVID-19. Study-wide results and caveats: The study detected some responding clones in pre-infection memory, suggesting cross-reactive memory joined.

With 2 bases removed from V and 2 bases from J, the gap between germline ends came to 13 bases. CDR3 length: 15 amino acids. Germline V gene data show CDR1 as SGHAT and CDR2 as FQNNGV. TCRdb redid the calling of the 5' RACE reads with MiXCR, one entry per CDR3 protein. This sample has about 140,000 distinct CDR3 sequences; 13% to 15% occur once, and the top ten carry 28%. Specimen: PBMCs or a T cell subset sorted from them (not recorded which). The TCR comes from an adult woman who had mild COVID-19 (a few samples of this study predate the infection). Cell type and time point are not known. The chain uses TRBV11-2 and TRBJ2-7; the D gene is possibly TRBD1 (6 bases). CDR3: CASSLSYRTAYEQYF. The CDR3 region has the DNA TGTGCCAGCAGCTTATCTTACCGGACAGCCTACGAGCAGTACTTC.